The T cell receptor (beta chain) described here comes from a study of cytomegalovirus exposure and HLA in healthy donors. Findings of the study overall: A later look showed TCR association rates differing by HLA locus, highest for DRB1 and lowest for HLA-C. Later analysis demonstrated an association between a missense DCLRE1C variant and TCR beta V- and J-gene trimming. Cytomegalovirus-associated TCR beta chains were listed, numbering approximately 150.

PCR amplification relied on 60 Vbeta primers (plus 13 Jbeta primers). Some clones are missing from TCRdb's copy, which holds only in-frame ones; the method was immunoSEQ multiplex PCR. Of under 250,000 clones detected, 79% appear once; the ten largest clones hold approximately 4.4%. The CDR3 runs 14 residues. V was trimmed by 0 bases and J by 4 bases, leaving 9 bases between them. CDR1 is MNHNY and CDR2 is SVGAGI in the germline V gene (reference sequence). Regarding this clone: What it binds is not known.

The clonotype originates from a woman in her twenties or thirties in good health and CMV-seropositive. Sequenced: PBMCs. The V call is TRBV6-6, the J call TRBJ1-2; no clear D. CDR3 residues: CASSYSGQAYGYTF. CDR3 bases: TGTGCCAGCAGTTACTCCGGCCAGGCCTATGGCTACACCTTC.